Detailed here is one T cell receptor beta chain. Its target is not known. The data were taken from a study of blood T cells in healthy people across ages. Combining a sample-barcoded 5' primer with a J-beta primer mix, a second PCR ran for roughly 7 to 12 cycles. Template switching added a 12-random-nucleotide identifier to every cDNA molecule. Each CDR3 protein is one row after TCRdb ran MiXCR on the 5' RACE reads. The sample has about 640,000 distinct CDR3 sequences, 45% to 65% seen once. General study points: It was found that TCR beta diversity correlated strongly with the percentage of naive T cells. Older age coincided with a roughly linear decline in TCR beta diversity per million T cells.

The source is a man aged 60 to 69 in good health. The material sequenced was blood.

The CDR3 coding sequence is TGTGCCAGCAGCCACATTGCCCTAGCCAAAAACATTCAGTACTTC. The encoded protein is CASSHIALAKNIQYF. The genes are TRBV3-1 and TRBJ2-4; D is ambiguous. The CDR3 consists of 15 residues. With 3 bases removed from V and 0 bases from J, the gap between germline ends came to 9 bases. CDR1 and CDR2 (germline): LGHDT, YNNKEL (reference sequence).